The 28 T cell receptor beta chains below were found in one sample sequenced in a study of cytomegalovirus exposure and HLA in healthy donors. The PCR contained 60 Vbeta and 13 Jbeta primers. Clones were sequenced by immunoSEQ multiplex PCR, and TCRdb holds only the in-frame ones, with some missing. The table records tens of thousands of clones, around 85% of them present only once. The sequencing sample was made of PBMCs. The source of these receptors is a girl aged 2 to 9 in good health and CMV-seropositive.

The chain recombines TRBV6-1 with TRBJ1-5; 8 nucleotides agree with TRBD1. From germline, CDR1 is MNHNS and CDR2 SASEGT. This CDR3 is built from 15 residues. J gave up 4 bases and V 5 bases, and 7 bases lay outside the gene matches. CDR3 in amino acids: CASSSTGTGNQPQHF. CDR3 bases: TGTGCCAGCAGTTCAACCGGGACAGGAAATCAGCCCCAGCATTTT.

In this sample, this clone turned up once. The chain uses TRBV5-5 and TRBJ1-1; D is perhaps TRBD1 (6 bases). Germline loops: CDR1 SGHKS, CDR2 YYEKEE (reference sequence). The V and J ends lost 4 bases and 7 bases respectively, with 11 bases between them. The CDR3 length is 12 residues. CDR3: CASSTLQGEAFF. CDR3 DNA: TGTGCCAGCAGCACATTACAGGGTGAAGCTTTCTTT.

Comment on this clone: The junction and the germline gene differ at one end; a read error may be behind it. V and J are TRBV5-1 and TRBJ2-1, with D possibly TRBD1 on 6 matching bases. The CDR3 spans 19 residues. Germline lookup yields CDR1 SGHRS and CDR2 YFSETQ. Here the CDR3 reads CATSTAGRGISYGIDEQFF. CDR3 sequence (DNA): TGCGCCACCAGCACGGCCGGCAGGGGTATTTCTTATGGTATCGATGAGCAGTTCTTC.

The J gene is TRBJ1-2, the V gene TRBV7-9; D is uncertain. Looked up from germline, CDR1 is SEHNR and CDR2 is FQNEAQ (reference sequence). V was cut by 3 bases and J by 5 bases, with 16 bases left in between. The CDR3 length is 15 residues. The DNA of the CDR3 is TGTGCCAGCAGCTTCTATTCTCGTACAGTTTATGGCTACACCTTC. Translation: CASSFYSRTVYGYTF. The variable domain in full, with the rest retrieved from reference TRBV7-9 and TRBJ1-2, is DTGVSQNPRHKITKRGQNVTFRCDPISEHNRLYWYRQTLGQGPEFLTYFQNEAQLEKSRLLSDRFSAERPKGSFSTLEIQRTEQGDSAMYLCASSFYSRTVYGYTFGSGTRLTVV.

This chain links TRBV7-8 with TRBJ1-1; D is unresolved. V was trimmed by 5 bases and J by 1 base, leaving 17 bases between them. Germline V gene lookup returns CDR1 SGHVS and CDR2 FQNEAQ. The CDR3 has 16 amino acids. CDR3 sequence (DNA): TGTGCCAGCAGCCTACAGTTTGCTTCGGAGAACACTGAAGCTTTCTTT. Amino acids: CASSLQFASENTEAFF.

The CDR3 nucleotides are TGTGCCATCAGGAGGGACAGGGGAGAGCAGTTCTTC. As protein: CAIRRDRGEQFF. V usage is TRBV10-3 and J usage is TRBJ2-1, with 10 positions matching TRBD1. The CDR3 is made up of 12 amino acids. The junction had 3 bases not matched to a gene; V was cut back by 6 bases and J by 10 bases. CDR1 and CDR2 from the germline V gene are ENHRY and SYGVKD.

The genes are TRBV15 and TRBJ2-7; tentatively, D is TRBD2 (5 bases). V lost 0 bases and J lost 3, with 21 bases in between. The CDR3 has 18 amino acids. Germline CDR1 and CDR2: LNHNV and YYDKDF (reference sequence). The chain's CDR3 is CATSRDRNPSARDYEQYF. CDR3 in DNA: TGTGCCACCAGCAGAGATCGAAACCCATCGGCTCGGGACTACGAGCAGTACTTC.

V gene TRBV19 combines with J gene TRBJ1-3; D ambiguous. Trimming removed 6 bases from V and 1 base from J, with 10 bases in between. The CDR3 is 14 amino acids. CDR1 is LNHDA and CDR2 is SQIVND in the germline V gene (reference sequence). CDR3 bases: TGTGCCAGTAGGTGGACGGGATCTGGAAACACCATATATTTT. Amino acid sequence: CASRWTGSGNTIYF.

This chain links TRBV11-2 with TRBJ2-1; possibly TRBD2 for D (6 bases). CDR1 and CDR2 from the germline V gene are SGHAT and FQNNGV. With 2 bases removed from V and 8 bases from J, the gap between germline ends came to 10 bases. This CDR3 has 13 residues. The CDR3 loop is CASSLQLAYEQFF. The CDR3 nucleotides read TGTGCCAGCAGCTTACAACTAGCTTATGAGCAGTTCTTC.

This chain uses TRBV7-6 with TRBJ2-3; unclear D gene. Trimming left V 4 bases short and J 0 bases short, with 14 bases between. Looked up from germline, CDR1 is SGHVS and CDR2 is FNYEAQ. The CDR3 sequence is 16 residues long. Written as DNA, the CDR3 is TGTGCCAGCAGCTCTAGGATTCTCCCTAGCACAGATACGCAGTATTTT. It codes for CASSSRILPSTDTQYF.

The CDR3 bases are TGTGCCAGCAGTACCCTAGCGGGAGTGCCCTACGAGCAGTACTTC. Its protein is CASSTLAGVPYEQYF. The chain is built from TRBV27 and TRBJ2-7, with 10 bases matching TRBD2. With V trimmed by 5 bases and J by 2 bases, 6 bases remained unmatched. This CDR3 is 15 amino acids long. Germline assignment: CDR1 MNHEY and CDR2 SMNVEV (reference sequence).

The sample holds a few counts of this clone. The CDR3 spells CAWSVVGGKAFF. CDR3 bases: TGTGCCTGGAGTGTAGTTGGGGGGAAAGCTTTCTTT. The chain carries TRBV30 and TRBJ1-1; a possible D gene is TRBD1 (5 bases). The germline V gene has CDR1 GTSNPN and CDR2 SVGIG (reference sequence). This CDR3 is built from 12 residues. Trimming removed 0 bases from V and 9 bases from J, with 11 bases in between.

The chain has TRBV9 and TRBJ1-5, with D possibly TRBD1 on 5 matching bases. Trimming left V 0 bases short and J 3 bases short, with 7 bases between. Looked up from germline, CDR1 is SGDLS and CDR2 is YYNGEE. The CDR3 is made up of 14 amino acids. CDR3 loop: CASSVGQINQPQHF. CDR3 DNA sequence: TGTGCCAGCAGCGTAGGACAGATCAATCAGCCCCAGCATTTT.

CDR3 amino acids: CATSREQGSYEQYF. CDR3 sequence (DNA): TGTGCCACCAGCAGAGAACAGGGCTCCTACGAGCAGTACTTC. The genes are TRBV15 and TRBJ2-7; possible D gene TRBD1, 6 bases. V dropped 0 bases and J dropped 0 bases, with 6 bases sitting between them. Germline CDR1 is LNHNV and CDR2 is YYDKDF (reference sequence). This CDR3 has 14 amino acids.

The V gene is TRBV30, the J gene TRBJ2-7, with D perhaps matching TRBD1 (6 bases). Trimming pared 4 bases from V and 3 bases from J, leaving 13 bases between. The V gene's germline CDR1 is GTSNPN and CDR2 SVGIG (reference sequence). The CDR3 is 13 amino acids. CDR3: CAWNPQGGYEQYF. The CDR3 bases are TGTGCCTGGAACCCCCAAGGGGGCTACGAGCAGTACTTC.

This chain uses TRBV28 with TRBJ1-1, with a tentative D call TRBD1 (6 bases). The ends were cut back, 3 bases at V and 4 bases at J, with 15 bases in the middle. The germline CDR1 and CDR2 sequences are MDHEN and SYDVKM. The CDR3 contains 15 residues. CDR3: CASSFLQGMATEAFF. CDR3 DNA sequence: TGTGCCAGCAGTTTCCTCCAGGGGATGGCCACTGAAGCTTTCTTT.

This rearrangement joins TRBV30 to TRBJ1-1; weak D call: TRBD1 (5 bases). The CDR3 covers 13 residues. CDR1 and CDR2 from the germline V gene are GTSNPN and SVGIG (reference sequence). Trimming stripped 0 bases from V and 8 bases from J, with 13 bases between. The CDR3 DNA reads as TGTGCCTGGAGTGTACAGCGACAGCTAGAAGCTTTCTTT. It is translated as CAWSVQRQLEAFF. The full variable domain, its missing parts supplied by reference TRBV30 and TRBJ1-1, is SQTIHQWPATLVQPVGSPLSLECTVEGTSNPNLYWYRQAAGRGLQLLFYSVGIGQISSEVPQNLSASRPQDRQFILSSKKLLLSDSGFYLCAWSVQRQLEAFFGQGTRLTVV.

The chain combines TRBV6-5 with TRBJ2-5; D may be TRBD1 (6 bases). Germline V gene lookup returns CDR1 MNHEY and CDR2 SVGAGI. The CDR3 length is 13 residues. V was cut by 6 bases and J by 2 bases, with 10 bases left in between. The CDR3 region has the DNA TGTGCCAGCAGACACAGGGAGCAAGAGACCCAGTACTTC. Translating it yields CASRHREQETQYF.

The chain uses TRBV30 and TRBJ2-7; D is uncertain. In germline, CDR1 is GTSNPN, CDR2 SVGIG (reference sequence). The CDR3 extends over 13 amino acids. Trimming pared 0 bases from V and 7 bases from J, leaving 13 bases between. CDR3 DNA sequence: TGTGCCTGGAGTGTCTTAGCCCATGGGGAGCAGTACTTC. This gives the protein CAWSVLAHGEQYF. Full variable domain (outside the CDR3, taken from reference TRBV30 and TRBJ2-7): SQTIHQWPATLVQPVGSPLSLECTVEGTSNPNLYWYRQAAGRGLQLLFYSVGIGQISSEVPQNLSASRPQDRQFILSSKKLLLSDSGFYLCAWSVLAHGEQYFGPGTRLTVT.

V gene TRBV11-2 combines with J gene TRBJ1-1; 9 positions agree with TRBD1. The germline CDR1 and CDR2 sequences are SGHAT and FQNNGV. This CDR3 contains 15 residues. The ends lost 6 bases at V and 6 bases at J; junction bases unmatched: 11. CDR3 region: CASRITGGGKAEAFF. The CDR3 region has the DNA TGTGCCAGCAGAATAACAGGGGGCGGTAAGGCTGAAGCTTTCTTT.

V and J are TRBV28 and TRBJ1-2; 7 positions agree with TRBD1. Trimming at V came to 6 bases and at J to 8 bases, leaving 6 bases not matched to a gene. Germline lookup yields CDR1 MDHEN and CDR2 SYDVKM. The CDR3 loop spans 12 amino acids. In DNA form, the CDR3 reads TGTGCCAGCAGCCTAGGGGGCATCGGCTACACCTTC. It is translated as CASSLGGIGYTF.

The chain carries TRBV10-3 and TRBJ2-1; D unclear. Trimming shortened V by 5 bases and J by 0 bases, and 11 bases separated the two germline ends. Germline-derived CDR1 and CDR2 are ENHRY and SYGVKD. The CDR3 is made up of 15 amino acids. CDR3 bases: TGTGCCATCAGTCTAGGAATAAGCTCCTACAATGAGCAGTTCTTC. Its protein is CAISLGISSYNEQFF.

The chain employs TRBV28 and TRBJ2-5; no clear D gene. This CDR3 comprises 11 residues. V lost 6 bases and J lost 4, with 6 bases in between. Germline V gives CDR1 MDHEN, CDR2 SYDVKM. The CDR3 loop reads CASSPRETQYF. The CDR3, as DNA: TGTGCCAGCAGCCCGAGAGAGACCCAGTACTTC.

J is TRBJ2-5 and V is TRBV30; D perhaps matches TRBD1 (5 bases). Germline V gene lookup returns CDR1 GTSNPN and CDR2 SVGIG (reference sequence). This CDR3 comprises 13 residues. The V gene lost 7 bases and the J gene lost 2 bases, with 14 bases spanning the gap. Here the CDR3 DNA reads TGTGCCTTTTCCCCCAAGGGGCAAGAGACCCAGTACTTC. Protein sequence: CAFSPKGQETQYF.

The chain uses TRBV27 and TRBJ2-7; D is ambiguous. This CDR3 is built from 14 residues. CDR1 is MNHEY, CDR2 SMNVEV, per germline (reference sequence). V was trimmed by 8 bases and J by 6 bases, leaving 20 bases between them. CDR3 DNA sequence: TGTGCCAGCGGCGGATCCTCCACTCTAGGCGAGCAGTACTTC. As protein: CASGGSSTLGEQYF.

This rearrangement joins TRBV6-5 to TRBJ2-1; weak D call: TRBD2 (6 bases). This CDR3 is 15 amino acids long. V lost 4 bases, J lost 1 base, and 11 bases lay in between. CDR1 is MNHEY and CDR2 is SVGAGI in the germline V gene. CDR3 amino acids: CASSSGETSYNEQFF. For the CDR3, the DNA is TGTGCCAGCAGTTCGGGGGAGACATCCTACAATGAGCAGTTCTTC.

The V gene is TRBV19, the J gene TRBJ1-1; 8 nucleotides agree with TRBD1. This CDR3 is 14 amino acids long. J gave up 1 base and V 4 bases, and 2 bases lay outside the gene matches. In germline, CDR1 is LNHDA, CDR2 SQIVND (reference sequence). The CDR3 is CASSSRGQNTEAFF. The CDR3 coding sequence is TGTGCCAGTAGTAGCAGGGGGCAGAACACTGAAGCTTTCTTT.

This CDR3 is CASSLGTRTNEKLFF. CDR3 sequence (DNA): TGTGCCAGCAGCTTAGGCACAAGAACTAATGAAAAACTGTTTTTT. The chain combines TRBV7-9 with TRBJ1-4; no firm D call. The CDR3 contains 15 residues. V dropped 1 base and J dropped 1 base, with 7 bases sitting between them. The V gene's germline CDR1 is SEHNR and CDR2 FQNEAQ (reference sequence).